The 24 T cell receptor beta chains listed next were all sequenced from one sample in a study of cytomegalovirus exposure and HLA in healthy donors. With 60 Vbeta and 13 Jbeta primers, the PCR was carried out. Profiling relied on immunoSEQ multiplex PCR, and the TCRdb table lists in-frame clones only, not all of them. The sample gives approximately 110,000 clones, 73% of which show up once; about 4.3% is in the top ten. The sequencing input was PBMCs. The receptor set was obtained from a man between 60 and 75 years old in good health and CMV-seropositive.

This rearrangement joins TRBV28 to TRBJ1-1; D is possibly TRBD1 (5 bases). The CDR3 spans 16 residues. CDR1 and CDR2 from the germline V gene are MDHEN and SYDVKM. Trimming stripped 4 bases from V and 5 bases from J, with 20 bases between. CDR3 in DNA: TGTGCCAGCAGTTCGGGGGGTACACTCGGGCGGACTGAAGCTTTCTTT. Protein: CASSSGGTLGRTEAFF. The full variable domain, its missing parts supplied by reference TRBV28 and TRBJ1-1, is DVKVTQSSRYLVKRTGEKVFLECVQDMDHENMFWYRQDPGLGLRLIYFSYDVKMKEKGDIPEGYSVSREKKERFSLILESASTNQTSMYLCASSSGGTLGRTEAFFGQGTRLTVV.

V usage is TRBV11-2 and J usage is TRBJ2-7; the match to TRBD2 covers 8 bases. V was clipped by 5 bases and J by 3 bases; unmatched bases: 9. Per germline, CDR1 SGHAT and CDR2 FQNNGV. The CDR3 contains 15 residues. The CDR3 reads CASSPRLASVYEQYF. CDR3 nucleotides: TGTGCCAGCAGCCCCAGACTAGCGTCGGTCTACGAGCAGTACTTC.

V and J are TRBV13 and TRBJ1-1; D unclear. This CDR3 spans 12 amino acids. Trimming shortened V by 8 bases and J by 2 bases, and 9 bases separated the two germline ends. Per germline, CDR1 PRHDT and CDR2 FYEKMQ (reference sequence). This chain's CDR3 is CASGPINTEAFF. CDR3 in DNA: TGTGCCAGCGGCCCGATTAACACTGAAGCTTTCTTT.

V usage is TRBV7-2 and J usage is TRBJ2-5, with D perhaps matching TRBD2 (6 bases). This CDR3 spans 16 amino acids. Germline lookup yields CDR1 SGHTA and CDR2 FQGNSA. Trimming shortened V by 5 bases and J by 4 bases, and 20 bases separated the two germline ends. The CDR3 DNA follows: TGTGCCAGCAGCCCCTCCGGGGTACTAGCCTCAGAGACCCAGTACTTC. Encoded protein: CASSPSGVLASETQYF.

This clone has just a few counts. The J gene is TRBJ2-3, the V gene TRBV6-5; D call uncertain. The CDR3 extends over 15 amino acids. Trimming cost V 5 bases and J 0 bases, with 12 bases left between them. From germline, CDR1 is MNHEY and CDR2 SVGAGI. The CDR3 loop reads CASSPLAASTDTQYF. The CDR3 DNA reads as TGTGCCAGCAGTCCATTGGCGGCTAGCACAGATACGCAGTATTTT.

This clone turned up a few times. This rearrangement joins TRBV28 to TRBJ2-1, with 8 bases identical to TRBD1. The CDR3 totals 14 residues. Trimming removed 4 bases from V and 8 bases from J; junction bases left unmatched: 7. Germline CDR1 MDHEN, CDR2 SYDVKM. CDR3 loop: CASSSGQGWDEQFF. CDR3 sequence (DNA): TGTGCCAGCAGTTCAGGACAGGGCTGGGATGAGCAGTTCTTC.

The V call is TRBV7-2, the J call TRBJ2-3, with D possibly being TRBD2 (5 bases). The V end was cut by 1 base, the J end by 2 bases, with 7 bases between. Germline V CDR1 and CDR2: SGHTA, FQGNSA. The CDR3 runs 14 residues. The CDR3 here is CASSLGTHTDTQYF. The CDR3, as DNA: TGTGCCAGCAGCTTAGGGACTCACACAGATACGCAGTATTTT.

The chain carries TRBV2 and TRBJ2-2; 7 nucleotides align to TRBD2. Germline CDR1 and CDR2: SNHLY and FYNNEI. CDR3 length equals 15 residues. The V segment lost 7 bases and the J segment 3 bases; nucleotides outside the gene matches: 8. This CDR3 reads CASTLADGYTGELFF. Here the CDR3 DNA reads TGTGCCAGCACCCTAGCGGACGGATACACCGGGGAGCTGTTTTTT.

The chain is built from TRBV13 and TRBJ2-7; 9 positions match TRBD1. Losses at the gene ends were 4 bases for V and 0 bases for J; bases not matched to a gene: 13. Germline CDR1 PRHDT, CDR2 FYEKMQ (reference sequence). The CDR3 loop spans 18 amino acids. The DNA for the CDR3 is TGTGCCAGCAGCTCCGTAGGTGGACAGGGGCCGAGCTCCTACGAGCAGTACTTC. Its protein product is CASSSVGGQGPSSYEQYF.

This clone was seen a few times. The sample holds other DNA sequences that translate to the same CDR3. V usage is TRBV9 and J usage is TRBJ1-3, with a tentative D call TRBD1 (6 bases). CDR3 size: 14 residues. Looked up from germline, CDR1 is SGDLS and CDR2 is YYNGEE. Between the trimmed V and J ends, which lost 0 bases and 4 bases, there was a span of 8 bases. CDR3 nucleotides: TGTGCCAGCAGCGTAGGGACAGCGGGAAACACCATATATTTT. Its protein product is CASSVGTAGNTIYF.

This clone was counted many times. This sequence joins TRBV6-1 and TRBJ2-7, with TRBD1 matching 9 bases. Germline assignment: CDR1 MNHNS and CDR2 SASEGT. V shed 4 bases and J 3 bases; nucleotides not matched to a gene: 10. The CDR3 is 16 residues long. CDR3 protein: CASSVPQGAIVYEQYF. CDR3 nucleotides: TGTGCCAGCAGTGTTCCACAGGGGGCGATAGTCTACGAGCAGTACTTC.

The chain combines TRBV6-5 with TRBJ1-2, with TRBD1 as a possible D gene (6 bases). The ends were cut back, 6 bases at V and 5 bases at J, with 13 bases in the middle. This CDR3 contains 13 residues. Per the germline V gene, CDR1 is MNHEY and CDR2 is SVGAGI. The CDR3 bases are TGTGCCAGCAGAACGGACAGATTTTATGGCTACACCTTC. This gives the protein CASRTDRFYGYTF.

In its sample, this clone was seen a few times. The chain uses TRBV2 and TRBJ1-1, with TRBD1 as a possible D gene (5 bases). Germline assignment: CDR1 SNHLY and CDR2 FYNNEI. This CDR3 has 12 residues. The germline V and J ends were trimmed by 3 bases and 6 bases, with 8 bases remaining between them. CDR3 in DNA: TGTGCCAGCAGTGACGAAGGGGCTGAAGCTTTCTTT. This codes for CASSDEGAEAFF.

The chain combines TRBV19 with TRBJ2-7, with 9 bases identical to TRBD1. Germline loops: CDR1 LNHDA, CDR2 SQIVND (reference sequence). Trimming removed 6 bases from V and 4 bases from J; junction bases left unmatched: 4. This CDR3 is 13 amino acids long. In nucleotides, the CDR3 is TGTGCCAGTAGATCGGACAGGGGATACGAGCAGTACTTC. Translation: CASRSDRGYEQYF.

This clone was picked up a small number of times. This chain joins TRBV6-1 and TRBJ2-2; D may be TRBD2 (6 bases). The length of the CDR3 is 16 residues. Trimming shortened V by 3 bases and J by 4 bases, and 15 bases separated the two germline ends. The germline CDR1 and CDR2 sequences are MNHNS and SASEGT. CDR3 sequence (DNA): TGTGCCAGCAGTGACGCGGCAGGGAGGAGCACCGGGGAGCTGTTTTTT. Encoded protein: CASSDAAGRSTGELFF.

CDR3 region: CASSLGPTGDTGELFF. CDR3 bases: TGCGCCAGCAGCTTGGGACCGACTGGAGACACCGGGGAGCTGTTTTTT. This chain links TRBV5-1 with TRBJ2-2; no reliable D call. The ends were cut back, 0 bases at V and 3 bases at J, with 12 bases in the middle. Per the germline V gene, CDR1 is SGHRS and CDR2 is YFSETQ. The CDR3 consists of 16 residues.

The V call is TRBV28, the J call TRBJ2-2, with TRBD2 as a possible D gene (6 bases). V was clipped by 6 bases and J by 5 bases, with 13 bases between them. CDR3 size: 14 residues. Germline V CDR1 and CDR2: MDHEN, SYDVKM. In DNA, the CDR3 is TGTGCCAGCAGACAACCGGGGGAAACCGGGGAGCTGTTTTTT. This gives the protein CASRQPGETGELFF. Using reference TRBV28 and TRBJ2-2 for the parts outside the CDR3, the full variable domain is DVKVTQSSRYLVKRTGEKVFLECVQDMDHENMFWYRQDPGLGLRLIYFSYDVKMKEKGDIPEGYSVSREKKERFSLILESASTNQTSMYLCASRQPGETGELFFGEGSRLTVL.

V gene TRBV27 combines with J gene TRBJ2-1; a weak D match, TRBD1 (6 bases). CDR1 is MNHEY, CDR2 SMNVEV, per germline (reference sequence). V was clipped by 5 bases and J by 10 bases, with 9 bases between them. The CDR3 contains 11 residues. CDR3 coding DNA: TGTGCCAGCAGTCTTAGGGGGGAGCAGTTCTTC. Protein: CASSLRGEQFF.

CDR3 DNA: TGTGCCAGCAGTGCTGCGGTAGTTTCACCCCTCCACTTT. It yields the protein CASSAAVVSPLHF. The chain is built from TRBV25-1 and TRBJ1-6, with D uncertain. V was clipped by 4 bases and J by 9 bases, with 10 bases between them. CDR3 length equals 13 residues. Per germline, CDR1 MGHDK and CDR2 SYGVNS.

V gene TRBV6-5 combines with J gene TRBJ2-7; tentatively, D is TRBD1 (5 bases). The length of the CDR3 is 15 residues. V lost 7 bases and J lost 0, with 16 bases in between. The germline CDR1 and CDR2 sequences are MNHEY and SVGAGI. CDR3 bases: TGTGCCAGCACTAGAGACAGCCAAAGCTCCTACGAGCAGTACTTC. Amino acids: CASTRDSQSSYEQYF.

The rearrangement joins TRBV29-1 to TRBJ2-3; 8 nucleotides line up with TRBD2. The CDR3 is made up of 15 amino acids. The germline V gene has CDR1 SQVTM and CDR2 ANQGSEA. V was clipped by 5 bases and J by 2 bases; unmatched bases: 9. The chain's CDR3 is CSVRGSGGDTDTQYF. The CDR3 DNA reads TGCAGCGTTCGCGGGAGCGGGGGCGACACAGATACGCAGTATTTT.

The CDR3 nucleotides read TGTGCCAGCAGCTTAGGGAGAAACAATGAGCAGTTCTTC. It yields the protein CASSLGRNNEQFF. V gene TRBV7-8 combines with J gene TRBJ2-1; D is unresolved. In germline, CDR1 is SGHVS, CDR2 FQNEAQ. CDR3 length: 13 residues. Trimming cost V 1 base and J 5 bases, with 6 bases left between them.

The chain uses TRBV19 and TRBJ1-6; the D is unclear. V lost 7 bases to trimming and J lost 1 base, with 11 bases between them. Germline CDR1 and CDR2: LNHDA and SQIVND (reference sequence). The CDR3 length is 15 residues. CDR3 amino acids: CASTTDWSYNSPLHF. Written as DNA, the CDR3 is TGTGCCAGTACCACAGATTGGTCCTATAATTCACCCCTCCACTTT.

This clone was picked up a small number of times. The J gene is TRBJ2-7, the V gene TRBV14; D unclear. CDR1 is SGHDN, CDR2 FVKESK, per germline. This CDR3 is 12 amino acids long. V shed 5 bases and J shed 3 bases, with 8 bases lying between them. CDR3 DNA sequence: TGTGCCAGCAGCTTTACAGTCTACGAGCAGTACTTC. Translating gives CASSFTVYEQYF.